This TCR beta chain was obtained from a study of cytomegalovirus exposure and HLA in healthy donors. Points from the study as a whole: According to the study, 180 or so TCR beta chains were cytomegalovirus-associated.

PCR employed 60 Vbeta and 13 Jbeta primers. Some clones are missing from TCRdb's copy, which holds only in-frame ones; the method was immunoSEQ multiplex PCR. The sample lists roughly 180,000 clones, about four fifths seen once, with about 7% in the top ten. This clone was observed a handful of times. Its antigen is still unknown. The germline gives CDR1 MGHDK, CDR2 SYGVNS. The length of the CDR3 is 16 residues. V lost 6 bases to trimming and J lost 3 bases; unmatched junction nucleotides: 9. The sequenced sample consisted of PBMCs. The V and J genes are TRBV25-1 and TRBJ2-3; the match to TRBD2 covers 10 bases. This TCR was recovered from a man under 40 in good health and CMV-seropositive. The CDR3 protein is CASSRLLSGGTDTQYF. CDR3 coding DNA: TGTGCCAGCAGCCGTCTCCTTAGCGGGGGGACAGATACGCAGTATTTT.